This TCR beta chain was observed in a study of blood T cell repertoires in COVID-19 (dated by TCRdb to about 2020). At the level of the whole study: Samples covering the acute and convalescent phases of COVID-19 were provided by collaborators in the United States, Italy and Spain. Subjects who had been exposed to COVID-19, were actively infected with it, or had recovered from it provided the deeply sampled blood TCRbeta repertoires that made up the dataset. The repertoires were made available in a free public database intended to serve as a resource for research on the immune response to SARS-CoV-2. Samples were obtained from the ongoing ImmuneRACE study (first 160 participants) and from 1,254 subjects provided by 6 global collaborators. The prospective study material was composed of cDNA or gDNA derived from T cells, B-cell-depleted T cells, or PBMCs. A de-identified subject ID, COVID-19 status, age in years and sex were almost always included in the sample metadata. HLA class I and class II types, where available, came from metadata supplied by the sample provider rather than from assay-based typing. Summary of the overall study and its limitations: Clinical and demographic metadata were provided uncurated, with the amount varying by source and participant.

About this clone itself: This receptor's antigen is unknown. Base-call qualities are not available, and no considerably larger clone is one nucleotide away.

Reading from cysteine to phenylalanine, the CDR3 counts 14 amino acids. Of all the DNA, just the CDR3 is kept, 42 bases in frame from base 1. The germline V and J ends show losses of 6 bases and 4 bases respectively, and no gene match explains 12 bases of the junction. Per the germline V gene, SQVTM is the CDR1 and ANQGSEA is the CDR2. The collaborating institutions used their own protocols to collect whole blood in K2EDTA tubes. For TCRbeta analysis, collaborator samples were shipped as frozen whole blood, as isolated PBMCs, or as DNA extracted from either sample type. TCRbeta CDR3 regions were amplified from genomic DNA by means of the immunoSEQ Assay, a bias-controlled multiplex PCR. The authors' analysis ran thus. Nucleated cell counts per sample were estimated from amplification of reference gene primers within the assay. To quantify the absolute abundance of each unique TCRbeta CDR3 rearrangement, sequence reads were collapsed and filtered. Productive Simpson clonality was computed per sample as the square root of Simpson's diversity index over productive rearrangements. TCRdb stores this immuneACCESS table with in-frame sequences only. Part of the clones is absent; in the studies checked, under half of the shortfall reflects unresolved V genes, and no reason is known for the rest. That table supplies the V and J calls and clone size; D and trimming were determined from the DNA. The sample includes approximately 170,000 clones, with roughly 80% observed a single time. Together, the top ten hold about a tenth of the sample.

The chain uses TRBV29-1 and TRBJ2-7; TRBD1 fits 7 bases in the junction. The sequenced sample consisted of peripheral blood. This TCR was sampled from a man in his 70s with active or convalescent COVID-19. The CDR3 amino acid sequence is: CSVGAGTVPYEQYF. The sequence in DNA is TGCAGCGTCGGCGCCGGGACAGTCCCTTACGAGCAGTACTTC.